These 32 T cell receptor beta chains share one sample of origin, sequenced in a study of glioma-infiltrating T cells after dendritic cell vaccination. The protocol was immunoSEQ multiplex PCR, while the TCRdb copy is restricted to in-frame clones and leaves out a portion. The sample shows some 73,000 clones, roughly 80% of them seen only once. Sequenced material: blood, taken before dendritic cell vaccination. The receptors stem from a human donor with glioblastoma.

This chain uses TRBV11-2 with TRBJ1-1; 7 bases match TRBD1. J was trimmed by 2 bases and V by 4 bases; bases with no gene match: 4. The CDR3 has 14 amino acids. Germline lookup yields CDR1 SGHAT and CDR2 FQNNGV. DNA of the CDR3: TGTGCCAGCAGCTCGGGACAGCTAAACACTGAAGCTTTCTTT. Amino acids: CASSSGQLNTEAFF. Filled out from reference TRBV11-2 and TRBJ1-1, the complete variable domain reads EAGVAQSPRYKIIEKRQSVAFWCNPISGHATLYWYQQILGQGPKLLIQFQNNGVVDDSQLPKDRFSAERLKGVDSTLKIQPAKLEDSAVYLCASSSGQLNTEAFFGQGTRLTVV.

This chain uses TRBV2 with TRBJ2-2, with D tentatively TRBD1 (5 bases). Trimming stripped 4 bases from V and 3 bases from J, with 12 bases between. There are 15 residues in the CDR3. Germline loops: CDR1 SNHLY, CDR2 FYNNEI. CDR3 region: CASSGQGRYTGELFF. DNA of the CDR3: TGTGCCAGCAGTGGGCAGGGAAGGTACACCGGGGAGCTGTTTTTT.

The chain has TRBV10-3 and TRBJ1-5, with no clear D. Germline CDR1 reads ENHRY; CDR2 reads SYGVKD. CDR3 length: 16 amino acids. V lost 2 bases and J lost 2, with 13 bases in between. The CDR3 region is CAISERGLLGNQPQHF. In DNA, the CDR3 is TGTGCCATCAGTGAGCGTGGCCTTTTGGGCAATCAGCCCCAGCATTTT.

The rearrangement links TRBV19 to TRBJ2-5; possibly TRBD2 for D (6 bases). Deletions cut 9 bases from V and 3 bases from J, with 14 bases between. Germline assignment: CDR1 LNHDA and CDR2 SQIVND (reference sequence). This CDR3 comprises 13 residues. The CDR3 bases are TGTGCCAGCCGACCTCCTAGCGAAGAGACCCAGTACTTC. This codes for CASRPPSEETQYF. Complete variable domain (other parts from reference TRBV19 and TRBJ2-5): DGGITQSPKYLFRKEGQNVTLSCEQNLNHDAMYWYRQDPGQGLRLIYYSQIVNDFQKGDIAEGYSVSREKKESFPLTVTSAQKNPTAFYLCASRPPSEETQYFGPGTRLLVL.

V and J are TRBV6-1 and TRBJ2-7; unclear D gene. CDR1 and CDR2 (germline): MNHNS, SASEGT. The CDR3 loop spans 12 amino acids. V was clipped by 7 bases and J by 3 bases, with 10 bases between them. The CDR3 loop reads CASNIRYYEQYF. The CDR3, as DNA: TGTGCCAGCAATATCAGGTACTACGAGCAGTACTTC.

The chain couples TRBV5-4 to TRBJ2-1; TRBD2 matches 10 bases. Germline lookup yields CDR1 SGHNT and CDR2 YYREEE (reference sequence). The length of the CDR3 is 16 residues. J lost 6 bases, V lost 1 base, and 7 bases had no gene match. This CDR3 reads CASSLIPSGSGNEQFF. The DNA for the CDR3 is TGTGCCAGCAGCTTGATACCTAGCGGGAGTGGCAATGAGCAGTTCTTC.

The chain couples TRBV5-6 to TRBJ2-3; possibly TRBD2 for D (6 bases). The CDR3 totals 15 residues. The V end lost 2 bases, the J end lost 2 bases, and 12 bases lay between the germline ends. Germline loops: CDR1 SGHDT, CDR2 YYEEEE. Here the CDR3 reads CASSLGLTSTDTQYF. The CDR3 bases are TGTGCCAGCAGCTTAGGACTAACGTCCACAGATACGCAGTATTTT.

This chain links TRBV5-1 with TRBJ2-4; maybe TRBD2 (5 bases). The V and J ends lost 4 bases and 4 bases respectively, with 18 bases between them. The germline V gene has CDR1 SGHRS and CDR2 YFSETQ. This CDR3 is built from 16 residues. The CDR3 DNA reads TGCGCCAGCAGCCGGGGTTGGGTTGGCCAGAAAAACATTCAGTACTTC. Protein product: CASSRGWVGQKNIQYF.

The gene calls are TRBV6-1 and TRBJ1-4; no clear D. Germline loops: CDR1 MNHNS, CDR2 SASEGT. The V end was cut by 6 bases, the J end by 5 bases, with 13 bases between. This CDR3 has 14 residues. The CDR3 region is CASRDYGRNEKLFF. CDR3 nucleotide sequence: TGTGCCAGCAGAGATTACGGGAGAAATGAAAAACTGTTTTTT.

The chain uses TRBV7-8 and TRBJ2-7; maybe TRBD2 (5 bases). V lost 0 bases and J 12 bases, leaving 9 bases between the germline ends. Germline V CDR1 and CDR2: SGHVS, FQNEAQ. The CDR3 runs 11 residues. In nucleotides, the CDR3 is TGTGCCAGCAGCTTAGCGGGAGAGTGGTACGTC. Protein: CASSLAGEWYV.

The genes are TRBV15 and TRBJ1-5, with 7 nucleotides matching TRBD1. This CDR3 is built from 15 residues. J gave up 0 bases and V 2 bases, and 1 base lay outside the gene matches. Germline loops: CDR1 LNHNV, CDR2 YYDKDF (reference sequence). The CDR3 region has the DNA TGTGCCACCAGCAGACAGGGGGATAGCAATCAGCCCCAGCATTTT. Translating it yields CATSRQGDSNQPQHF.

This chain connects TRBV5-4 to TRBJ1-5, with 7 bases identical to TRBD1. Per germline, CDR1 SGHNT and CDR2 YYREEE (reference sequence). CDR3 length equals 14 residues. Trimming at V came to 2 bases and at J to 7 bases, leaving 6 bases not matched to a gene. The CDR3: CASSLDRAPQPQHF. CDR3 bases: TGTGCCAGCAGCTTAGACAGGGCCCCCCAGCCCCAGCATTTT. The variable domain in full, with the rest retrieved from reference TRBV5-4 and TRBJ1-5, is ETGVTQSPTHLIKTRGQQVTLRCSSQSGHNTVSWYQQALGQGPQFIFQYYREEENGRGNFPPRFSGLQFPNYSSELNVNALELDDSALYLCASSLDRAPQPQHFGDGTRLSIL.

This clone has a single count. In DNA form, the CDR3 reads TGTGCCAGCAGTGAATCGGACTCGGTTAAGTCCGGGGAGCTGTTTTTT. This sequence encodes CASSESDSVKSGELFF. The chain uses TRBV25-1 and TRBJ2-2; perhaps TRBD2 as D (5 bases). The CDR3 has 16 amino acids. Germline V gene sequence: CDR1 MGHDK, CDR2 SYGVNS. Trimming removed 1 base from V and 6 bases from J, with 15 bases in between.

The chain recombines TRBV2 with TRBJ1-5; D is unclear. Germline CDR1 and CDR2: SNHLY and FYNNEI. CDR3 size: 12 residues. Between the trimmed V and J ends, which lost 6 bases and 6 bases, there was a span of 9 bases. CDR3 in amino acids: CASSQEVQPQHF. CDR3 DNA sequence: TGTGCCAGCAGCCAGGAGGTTCAGCCCCAGCATTTT.

V usage is TRBV5-6 and J usage is TRBJ2-1, with 7 bases aligning to TRBD1. This CDR3 has 16 amino acids. With V trimmed by 5 bases and J by 4 bases, 12 bases remained unmatched. Germline CDR1 and CDR2: SGHDT and YYEEEE. CDR3 region: CASRDTQGFGYNEQFF. The DNA of the CDR3 is TGTGCCAGCAGGGATACACAGGGGTTTGGGTACAATGAGCAGTTCTTC.

The chain is built from TRBV5-4 and TRBJ1-4, with D maybe TRBD1 (6 bases). Germline assignment: CDR1 SGHNT and CDR2 YYREEE (reference sequence). This CDR3 is 15 amino acids long. V lost 3 bases, J lost 8 bases, and 17 bases lay in between. The CDR3: CASSSQAGAGEKLFF. CDR3 sequence (DNA): TGTGCCAGCAGCTCCCAGGCGGGGGCGGGGGAAAAACTGTTTTTT.

The J gene is TRBJ2-1, the V gene TRBV1; the table calls TRBD1, which could not be checked here. TRBV1 is a pseudogene locus. This CDR3 spans 15 amino acids. The CDR3 coding sequence is TGCACCAGCAGCCGGCTGGACGAGGGGGACAATGAGCAGTTCTTC. Translated, it gives CTSSRLDEGDNEQFF.

This clone was seen only a few times. The chain uses TRBV19 and TRBJ1-1, with 8 bases fitting TRBD1. V lost 3 bases, J lost 7 bases, and 4 bases stayed unmatched. Germline V gene sequence: CDR1 LNHDA, CDR2 SQIVND (reference sequence). The CDR3 has 13 amino acids. CDR3 in DNA: TGTGCCAGTAGTATCGGGACAGGCTTTGAAGCTTTCTTT. Amino acids: CASSIGTGFEAFF.

The chain combines TRBV11-2 with TRBJ2-5, with D unclear. V was shortened by 3 bases and J by 5 bases, with 16 bases between the two germline ends. CDR1 is SGHAT and CDR2 is FQNNGV in the germline V gene. The CDR3 length is 15 residues. The CDR3 sequence: CASSFSRSPVETQYF. For the CDR3, the DNA is TGTGCCAGCAGCTTTTCTCGGAGCCCCGTGGAGACCCAGTACTTC.

The count of this clone is one. The chain carries TRBV6-5 and TRBJ2-1; TRBD1 matches 7 bases. Unmatched junction bases numbered 8, after V lost 6 bases and J lost 12 bases. The CDR3 consists of 12 residues. Germline values: CDR1 MNHEY, CDR2 SVGAGI. DNA of the CDR3: TGTGCCAGCAGAACACAGGGGCCCGGGCAGTTCTTC. Protein product: CASRTQGPGQFF.

This chain joins TRBV6-5 and TRBJ2-5; D may be TRBD2 (5 bases). The CDR3 has 13 amino acids. Trimming stripped 7 bases from V and 5 bases from J, with 14 bases between. The germline gives CDR1 MNHEY, CDR2 SVGAGI. CDR3 sequence (DNA): TGTGCCAGCATTACCCCGGGAAGCGAGACCCAGTACTTC. This encodes CASITPGSETQYF.

The V call is TRBV6-5, the J call TRBJ2-7; 9 positions agree with TRBD1. CDR1 MNHEY and CDR2 SVGAGI come from the germline V gene. The CDR3 is 14 amino acids. With V trimmed by 2 bases and J by 7 bases, 6 bases remained unmatched. CDR3 DNA: TGTGCCAGCAGTTACAAACAGGGGGCGCAGGAGCAGTACGTC. Translation gives CASSYKQGAQEQYV.

CDR3 sequence: CASSIVGNGGRGKSGANVLTF. For the CDR3, the DNA is TGTGCCAGTAGTATTGTGGGTAATGGGGGCAGGGGGAAGTCTGGGGCCAACGTCCTGACTTTC. The rearrangement uses TRBV19 and TRBJ2-6; 7 bases are a match to TRBD1. The CDR3 is 21 residues long. V lost 3 bases to trimming and J lost 1 base; unmatched junction nucleotides: 18. From germline, CDR1 is LNHDA and CDR2 SQIVND (reference sequence).

The gene calls are TRBV5-4 and TRBJ1-2, with D unclear. CDR3 length: 13 residues. Germline CDR1 and CDR2: SGHNT and YYREEE (reference sequence). Trimming removed 2 bases from V and 7 bases from J, with 12 bases in between. CDR3 residues: CASSLPGPFGYTF. DNA for the CDR3: TGTGCCAGCAGCTTACCGGGTCCTTTTGGCTACACCTTC.

Note on this clone: Additional DNA sequences in this sample encode the identical CDR3. The genes are TRBV5-6 and TRBJ2-5; D perhaps matches TRBD1 (5 bases). The CDR3 sequence is 13 residues long. Trimming cost V 0 bases and J 2 bases, with 5 bases left between them. In germline, CDR1 is SGHDT, CDR2 YYEEEE. CDR3 DNA sequence: TGTGCCAGCAGCTTGGGACAGCAAGAGACCCAGTACTTC. Its protein product is CASSLGQQETQYF.

This clone showed up just once. The CDR3 sequence: CASSLRRAGGADQPQHF. The CDR3 bases are TGCGCCAGCAGCCTACGAAGGGCAGGGGGCGCAGATCAGCCCCAGCATTTT. The chain joins TRBV4-1 to TRBJ1-5, with TRBD1 matching 8 bases. CDR3 length equals 17 residues. The ends lost 4 bases at V and 5 bases at J; junction bases unmatched: 13. Per germline, CDR1 MGHRA and CDR2 YSYEKL.

This clone was counted a single time. The rearrangement joins TRBV7-8 to TRBJ2-2; 7 bases agree with TRBD2. Germline V lookup: CDR1 SGHVS, CDR2 FQNEAQ. V shed 7 bases, J shed 7 bases, and the junction held 9 bases outside the gene matches. The CDR3 runs to 14 residues. The chain's CDR3 is CASNLRGDDGELFF. The CDR3 coding sequence is TGTGCCAGCAACCTACGGGGGGACGACGGGGAGCTGTTTTTT.

This chain links TRBV6-1 with TRBJ1-2; 7 bases map to TRBD1. CDR3 length equals 17 residues. The V gene end was trimmed by 2 bases and the J gene end by 1 base; junction bases not matched to a gene: 10. Germline CDR1 and CDR2: MNHNS and SASEGT. This CDR3 is CASSEMAGGSFNYGYTF. In DNA form, the CDR3 reads TGTGCCAGCAGTGAAATGGCAGGGGGGTCATTTAACTATGGCTACACCTTC.

This clone has more than one count but fewer than ten. This chain links TRBV6-5 with TRBJ1-1; D is unclear. The CDR3 consists of 15 residues. Germline CDR1 is MNHEY and CDR2 is SVGAGI. The germline V and J ends were trimmed by 0 bases and 4 bases, with 12 bases remaining between them. CDR3 residues: CASSYSNTGSTEAFF. In DNA, the CDR3 is TGTGCCAGCAGTTACTCGAATACCGGGAGCACTGAAGCTTTCTTT.

The chain has TRBV19 and TRBJ2-2; 9 positions match TRBD1. Germline-derived CDR1 and CDR2 are LNHDA and SQIVND (reference sequence). With V trimmed by 4 bases and J by 0 bases, 3 bases remained unmatched. This CDR3 comprises 16 residues. The CDR3 region is CASSRGQGSNTGELFF. DNA for the CDR3: TGTGCCAGTAGTAGAGGACAGGGGTCGAACACCGGGGAGCTGTTTTTT.

CDR3 in DNA: TGTGCCAGTAGTATAGAGGGTGTTAGGGGGCGCCTGGATGGCTACACCTTC. This sequence encodes CASSIEGVRGRLDGYTF. The chain joins TRBV19 to TRBJ1-2, with 7 bases lining up with TRBD1. Germline V CDR1 and CDR2: LNHDA, SQIVND (reference sequence). With 0 bases clipped from V and 6 bases from J, the junction kept 13 bases outside the gene matches. This CDR3 has 17 amino acids.

The sample holds a few counts of this clone. At one end, the junction sequence differs from germline, possibly due to a read error. The chain combines TRBV30 with TRBJ1-4; the match to TRBD1 covers 8 bases. From germline, CDR1 is GTSNPN and CDR2 SVGIG (reference sequence). The CDR3 contains 13 residues. In DNA, the CDR3 is TGTGCCTGGAGTGTACGGGCAGGGGGCGAATGGGTTTTT. This codes for CAWSVRAGGEWVF.